This T cell receptor (beta chain) was recorded in a study of blood T cell repertoires in COVID-19. Study-level background: Whether acute or convalescent, the COVID-19 samples came from the United States, Italy and Spain. PBMCs, B-cell-depleted T cells, or T cells were the source of the cDNA or gDNA that made up the material.

Repertoires were generated with immunoSEQ multiplex PCR, while TCRdb's copy carries only in-frame clones and drops some. Counted here are 70,000 to 95,000 clones, approximately 89% occurring once; the ten biggest clones make up approximately 2%. V was cut by 4 bases and J by 2 bases, with 15 bases left in between. This CDR3 is built from 15 residues. Germline V lookup: CDR1 SGDLS, CDR2 YYNGEE. The sequence was collected from a man in his fifties or sixties with acute or convalescent COVID-19. V is TRBV9 and J is TRBJ1-1, with D tentatively TRBD1 (5 bases). Sequenced input: peripheral blood. The DNA for the CDR3 is TGTGCCAGCAGCCAGATGGGGGGAGAAAACACTGAAGCTTTCTTT. Amino acid sequence: CASSQMGGENTEAFF. Using reference TRBV9 and TRBJ1-1 for the parts outside the CDR3, the full variable domain is DSGVTQTPKHLITATGQRVTLRCSPRSGDLSVYWYQQSLDQGLQFLIQYYNGEERAKGNILERFSAQQFPDLHSELNLSSLELGDSALYFCASSQMGGENTEAFFGQGTRLTVV.